Each of the 2 T cell receptor beta chains below was sequenced from the same sample in a study of cytotoxic CD8 clonotypes in ibrutinib-treated CLL. Using immunoSEQ multiplex PCR, the repertoire was profiled, and TCRdb retains in-frame clones only, with some absent. The profile shows about 25,000 clones, 65% to 90% of them singletons. Sequencing used PBMCs, obtained after 24 months of ibrutinib treatment. These TCRs come from a human donor with chronic lymphocytic leukemia.

This clone came up a few times. The V call is TRBV2, the J call TRBJ1-5; tentative D call: TRBD1 (6 bases). CDR1 and CDR2 from the germline V gene are SNHLY and FYNNEI. The CDR3 has 14 amino acids. V was cut by 6 bases and J by 5 bases, with 14 bases left in between. CDR3 bases: TGTGCCAGCAGCCCATCGGCAGGGGATCAGCCCCAGCATTTT. This sequence encodes CASSPSAGDQPQHF.

This clone came up a few times. The chain employs TRBV7-2 and TRBJ1-5, with TRBD1 identical over 7 bases. The CDR3 consists of 14 residues. Germline V CDR1 and CDR2: SGHTA, FQGNSA. J lost 2 bases, V lost 3 bases, and 1 base had no gene match. In DNA form, the CDR3 reads TGTGCCAGCAGCTTTACAGGGGGCAATCAGCCCCAGCATTTT. This encodes CASSFTGGNQPQHF. Complete variable domain (other parts from reference TRBV7-2 and TRBJ1-5): GAGVSQSPSNKVTEKGKDVELRCDPISGHTALYWYRQSLGQGLEFLIYFQGNSAPDKSGLPSDRFSAERTGGSVSTLTIQRTQQEDSAVYLCASSFTGGNQPQHFGDGTRLSIL.